A selection of T cell receptor beta chains follows, all from one sample in a study of persistence of HIV-infected CD4 T cells. These receptors' targets are unknown. TCRdb keeps only in-frame clones here, not all; method: immunoSEQ multiplex PCR. The sample lists over 10,000 clones; about 70% were seen once. Specimen: CD4+ T cells sorted from PBMCs after 18-hour stimulation, collected from a patient who received antiretroviral therapy. These receptors were collected from an adult man with HIV who was CMV-seropositive. CDR3s include the opening cysteine and the closing phenylalanine or tryptophan. Each record gives: clone size, J gene, D gene, V gene, CDR3 protein, CDR3 DNA. The D gene is left open where the match is weak. Not all rows give a size; the values are once, few, many and, for expanded clones, a class.

clone size: -; J gene: TRBJ2-3; D gene: -; V gene: TRBV29-1; CDR3 protein: CSANTDTQYF; CDR3 DNA: TGCAGCGCGAACACAGATACGCAGTATTTT
clone size: once; J gene: TRBJ1-2; D gene: -; V gene: TRBV19; CDR3 protein: CASSAGTSRWESYTF; CDR3 DNA: TGTGCCAGTAGTGCCGGGACCTCTCGATGGGAGTCCTACACCTTC
clone size: -; J gene: TRBJ2-2; D gene: -; V gene: TRBV5-1; CDR3 protein: CASRSAANTGELFF; CDR3 DNA: TGCGCCAGCAGAAGTGCGGCGAACACCGGGGAGCTGTTTTTT
clone size: -; J gene: TRBJ2-7; D gene: -; V gene: TRBV15; CDR3 protein: CATSRAGGAYEQYF; CDR3 DNA: TGTGCCACCAGCAGGGCAGGAGGAGCGTACGAGCAGTACTTC
clone size: few; J gene: TRBJ1-5; D gene: -; V gene: TRBV15; CDR3 protein: CATSRDLGQNSNQPQHF; CDR3 DNA: TGTGCCACCAGCAGAGATTTGGGTCAGAATAGCAATCAGCCCCAGCATTTT
clone size: few; J gene: TRBJ1-2; D gene: -; V gene: TRBV5-6; CDR3 protein: CASSPRGGRTLF; CDR3 DNA: TGTGCCAGCAGCCCAAGGGGAGGACGGACGCTCTTC
clone size: -; J gene: TRBJ2-1; D gene: TRBD2; V gene: TRBV5-1; CDR3 protein: CASSLAGNPYNEQFF; CDR3 DNA: TGCGCCAGCAGCCTAGCGGGTAACCCCTACAATGAGCAGTTCTTC
clone size: -; J gene: TRBJ2-7; D gene: -; V gene: TRBV5-1; CDR3 protein: CASSLGQGGREQYF; CDR3 DNA: TGCGCCAGCAGCTTGGGTCAGGGGGGGCGCGAGCAGTACTTC
clone size: few; J gene: TRBJ2-3; D gene: -; V gene: TRBV5-6; CDR3 protein: CASSGMRLTDTQYF; CDR3 DNA: TGTGCCAGCAGTGGGATGCGACTCACAGATACGCAGTATTTT
clone size: -; J gene: TRBJ1-2; D gene: -; V gene: TRBV6-5; CDR3 protein: CASSTGPRYGYTF; CDR3 DNA: TGTGCCAGCAGCACAGGCCCTAGGTATGGCTACACCTTC
clone size: -; J gene: TRBJ2-3; D gene: TRBD1; V gene: TRBV29-1; CDR3 protein: CSVSGTADSDTQYF; CDR3 DNA: TGCAGCGTCTCCGGGACAGCAGATTCTGATACGCAGTATTTT
clone size: large; J gene: TRBJ2-1; D gene: TRBD2; V gene: TRBV2; CDR3 protein: CASSERSSGRDEQFF; CDR3 DNA: TGTGCCAGCAGTGAAAGGTCTAGCGGGAGGGATGAGCAGTTCTTC
clone size: -; J gene: TRBJ1-6; D gene: -; V gene: TRBV27; CDR3 protein: CASSGRRRSSPLHF; CDR3 DNA: TGTGCCAGCAGTGGTCGCCGAAGGTCTTCACCCCTCCACTTT
clone size: -; J gene: TRBJ2-5; D gene: -; V gene: TRBV25-1; CDR3 protein: CASSEWGSGETQYF; CDR3 DNA: TGTGCCAGCAGTGAATGGGGTAGCGGAGAGACCCAGTACTTC
clone size: few; J gene: TRBJ1-6; D gene: -; V gene: TRBV10-2; CDR3 protein: CASSFDWLGNSPLHF; CDR3 DNA: TGCGCCAGCAGCTTTGACTGGTTAGGCAATTCACCCCTCCACTTT
clone size: -; J gene: TRBJ1-2; D gene: -; V gene: TRBV29-1; CDR3 protein: CSVDRGYTF; CDR3 DNA: TGCAGCGTTGACAGGGGCTACACCTTC
clone size: few; J gene: TRBJ1-1; D gene: -; V gene: TRBV5-6; CDR3 protein: CASSLAGQTNTEAFF; CDR3 DNA: TGTGCCAGCAGCTTGGCCGGACAGACAAACACTGAAGCTTTCTTT
clone size: -; J gene: TRBJ2-1; D gene: TRBD2; V gene: TRBV27; CDR3 protein: CASSAKAGSSYNEQFF; CDR3 DNA: TGTGCCAGCAGTGCAAAAGCGGGGAGCTCCTACAATGAGCAGTTCTTC
clone size: few; J gene: TRBJ2-7; D gene: TRBD2; V gene: TRBV30; CDR3 protein: CAWSVRPGRGYEQYF; CDR3 DNA: TGTGCCTGGAGTGTACGCCCAGGGAGGGGATACGAGCAGTACTTC
clone size: once; J gene: TRBJ2-2; D gene: TRBD2; V gene: TRBV7-9; CDR3 protein: CASSLAVAGGNTGELFF; CDR3 DNA: TGTGCCAGCAGCTTAGCCGTAGCGGGAGGGAACACCGGGGAGCTGTTTTTT
clone size: -; J gene: TRBJ2-1; D gene: -; V gene: TRBV4-3; CDR3 protein: CASSQDRGSFSSYNEQFF; CDR3 DNA: TGCGCCAGCAGCCAAGATCGCGGCAGCTTCAGCTCCTACAATGAGCAGTTCTTC
clone size: few; J gene: TRBJ2-1; D gene: TRBD2; V gene: TRBV2; CDR3 protein: CASSGILGLVLEYNEQFF; CDR3 DNA: TGTGCCAGCAGTGGAATACTGGGACTAGTCCTCGAATACAATGAGCAGTTCTTC
clone size: -; J gene: TRBJ1-2; D gene: -; V gene: TRBV19; CDR3 protein: CASSIGQRIANYGYTF; CDR3 DNA: TGTGCCAGTAGTATCGGACAGCGGATAGCTAACTATGGCTACACCTTC
clone size: -; J gene: TRBJ2-7; D gene: -; V gene: TRBV19; CDR3 protein: CASSISGGKSSYEQYF; CDR3 DNA: TGTGCCAGTAGTATTTCCGGAGGGAAGAGCTCCTACGAGCAGTACTTC
clone size: few; J gene: TRBJ1-4; D gene: -; V gene: TRBV6-1; CDR3 protein: CASSRGREKLFF; CDR3 DNA: TGTGCCAGCAGTCGTGGACGTGAAAAACTGTTTTTT
clone size: -; J gene: TRBJ2-7; D gene: -; V gene: TRBV28; CDR3 protein: CASSLSSFGRSYEQYF; CDR3 DNA: TGTGCCAGCAGTTTATCTAGTTTCGGCCGCTCCTACGAGCAGTACTTC
clone size: -; J gene: TRBJ2-1; D gene: -; V gene: TRBV19; CDR3 protein: CASSIERTNEQFF; CDR3 DNA: TGTGCCAGTAGTATAGAGAGGACCAATGAGCAGTTCTTC
clone size: -; J gene: TRBJ2-4; D gene: -; V gene: TRBV2; CDR3 protein: CASRETGAKNIQYF; CDR3 DNA: TGTGCCAGCAGAGAGACAGGAGCCAAAAACATTCAGTACTTC
clone size: -; J gene: TRBJ2-5; D gene: TRBD1; V gene: TRBV5-6; CDR3 protein: CASSVQGVQETQYF; CDR3 DNA: TGTGCCAGCAGCGTACAGGGGGTCCAAGAGACCCAGTACTTC
clone size: once; J gene: TRBJ2-7; D gene: TRBD2; V gene: TRBV30; CDR3 protein: CAWIVAGGNEQYF; CDR3 DNA: TGTGCCTGGATAGTGGCGGGAGGTAACGAGCAGTACTTC
clone size: -; J gene: TRBJ2-7; D gene: -; V gene: TRBV7-2; CDR3 protein: CASSYRQGLYEQYF; CDR3 DNA: TGTGCCAGCAGCTACCGTCAGGGGCTGTACGAGCAGTACTTC
clone size: -; J gene: TRBJ2-3; D gene: TRBD2; V gene: TRBV4-2; CDR3 protein: CASSQDGYGTSGSFTDTQYF; CDR3 DNA: TGTGCCAGCAGCCAAGATGGTTACGGGACTAGCGGGAGTTTCACAGATACGCAGTATTTT
clone size: -; J gene: TRBJ2-6; D gene: TRBD1; V gene: TRBV19; CDR3 protein: CASSVRTGGSGANVLTF; CDR3 DNA: TGTGCCAGTAGTGTTAGGACAGGGGGCTCTGGGGCCAACGTCCTGACTTTC
clone size: -; J gene: TRBJ2-5; D gene: -; V gene: TRBV5-1; CDR3 protein: CASSLPSETQYF; CDR3 DNA: TGCGCCAGCAGCTTACCTTCGGAGACCCAGTACTTC
clone size: -; J gene: TRBJ2-2; D gene: TRBD2; V gene: TRBV4-2; CDR3 protein: CASSDGRAGTGELFF; CDR3 DNA: TGTGCCAGCAGCGACGGGAGGGCCGGCACCGGGGAGCTGTTTTTT
clone size: -; J gene: TRBJ2-3; D gene: -; V gene: TRBV5-5; CDR3 protein: CASILQGGEADTQYF; CDR3 DNA: TGTGCCAGCATTCTTCAGGGAGGAGAGGCAGATACGCAGTATTTT
clone size: medium-sized; J gene: TRBJ1-2; D gene: -; V gene: TRBV5-5; CDR3 protein: CASSPPVSALYGYTF; CDR3 DNA: TGTGCCAGCAGCCCCCCGGTGTCAGCACTCTATGGCTACACCTTC
clone size: once; J gene: TRBJ1-5; D gene: -; V gene: TRBV19; CDR3 protein: CASSTGNQPQHF; CDR3 DNA: TGTGCCAGTAGCACAGGGAATCAGCCCCAGCATTTT
clone size: once; J gene: TRBJ1-2; D gene: -; V gene: TRBV7-2; CDR3 protein: CASSLVFGNPNYGYTF; CDR3 DNA: TGTGCCAGCAGCTTAGTTTTTGGCAATCCTAACTATGGCTACACCTTC
clone size: -; J gene: TRBJ1-6; D gene: -; V gene: TRBV3-1/TRBV3-2; CDR3 protein: CASSPSGGRTIQKSPLHF; CDR3 DNA: TGTGCCAGCAGCCCTTCCGGGGGCAGAACCATCCAGAAGTCACCCCTCCACTTT
clone size: -; J gene: TRBJ2-7; D gene: -; V gene: TRBV12-3/TRBV12-4; CDR3 protein: CASSLAETYEQYF; CDR3 DNA: TGTGCCAGCAGTTTAGCGGAAACCTACGAGCAGTACTTC
clone size: -; J gene: TRBJ2-1; D gene: TRBD2; V gene: TRBV7-9; CDR3 protein: CASSLDWTSGSYLNEQFF; CDR3 DNA: TGTGCCAGCAGCTTAGACTGGACTAGCGGGAGTTATCTCAATGAGCAGTTCTTC
clone size: once; J gene: TRBJ1-1; D gene: -; V gene: TRBV5-1; CDR3 protein: CASSLMDTEAFF; CDR3 DNA: TGCGCCAGCAGCTTGATGGACACTGAAGCTTTCTTT
clone size: -; J gene: TRBJ2-1; D gene: TRBD2; V gene: TRBV29-1; CDR3 protein: CSALTSGRAGEQFF; CDR3 DNA: TGCAGCGCCCTGACTAGCGGGAGGGCTGGGGAGCAGTTCTTC
clone size: -; J gene: TRBJ1-2; D gene: TRBD1; V gene: TRBV5-5; CDR3 protein: CASSQDGTGLFGGYTF; CDR3 DNA: TGTGCCAGCAGCCAGGATGGGACAGGGCTCTTCGGTGGCTACACCTTC
clone size: -; J gene: TRBJ1-2; D gene: -; V gene: TRBV7-2; CDR3 protein: CASSINTNYGYTF; CDR3 DNA: TGTGCCAGCAGCATTAATACAAACTATGGCTACACCTTC
clone size: -; J gene: TRBJ2-2; D gene: -; V gene: TRBV4-1; CDR3 protein: CASSARQNIAAGELFF; CDR3 DNA: TGCGCCAGCAGCGCACGACAAAATATAGCGGCCGGGGAGCTGTTTTTT